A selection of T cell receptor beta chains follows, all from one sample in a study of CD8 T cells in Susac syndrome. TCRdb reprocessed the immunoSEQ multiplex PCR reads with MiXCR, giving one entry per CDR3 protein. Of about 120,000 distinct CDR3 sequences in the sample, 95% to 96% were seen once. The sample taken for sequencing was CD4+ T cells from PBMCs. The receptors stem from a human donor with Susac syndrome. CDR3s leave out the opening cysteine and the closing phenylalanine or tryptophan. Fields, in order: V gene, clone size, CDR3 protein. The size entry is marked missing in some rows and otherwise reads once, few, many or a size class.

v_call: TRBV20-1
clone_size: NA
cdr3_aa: SAKLAGAVGELF

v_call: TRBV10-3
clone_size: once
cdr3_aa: AISERYKGLDTGELF

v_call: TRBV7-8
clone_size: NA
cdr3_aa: ASSSWGDGELF

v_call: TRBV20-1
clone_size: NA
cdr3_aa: SARTPGNEQF

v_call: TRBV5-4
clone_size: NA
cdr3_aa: ASTSATAETQY

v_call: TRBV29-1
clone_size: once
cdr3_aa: SHTDRDYPYNEQF

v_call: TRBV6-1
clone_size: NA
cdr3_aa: ASSEGGTSSH

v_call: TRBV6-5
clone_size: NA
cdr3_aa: ASRRGGEQF

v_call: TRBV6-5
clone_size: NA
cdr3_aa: ASQVSGANVLT

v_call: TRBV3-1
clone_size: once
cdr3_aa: ASSQDSPSSYEQY

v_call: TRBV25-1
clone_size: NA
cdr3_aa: ASRGQVYGYT

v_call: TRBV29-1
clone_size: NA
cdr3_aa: SVGVGRDKNIQY

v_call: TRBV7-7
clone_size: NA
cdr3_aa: ASSLQGAGANVLT

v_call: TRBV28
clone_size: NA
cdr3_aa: ASTTGGDGGELF

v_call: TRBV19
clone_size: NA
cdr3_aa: ASSKNYYGQF

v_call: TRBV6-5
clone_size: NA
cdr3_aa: ASSYREGIATQY

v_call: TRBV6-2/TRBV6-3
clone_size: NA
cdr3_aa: ASSYKVAGGQPQH

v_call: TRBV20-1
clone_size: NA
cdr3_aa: SARPRGGWETQY

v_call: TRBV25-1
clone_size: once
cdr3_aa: ASMTGSPYNEQF

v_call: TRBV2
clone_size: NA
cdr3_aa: ASSGRQEKLF

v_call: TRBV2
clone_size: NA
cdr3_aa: ASTLGRTSNQPQH

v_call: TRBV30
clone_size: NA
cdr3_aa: AWSVLADNEQF

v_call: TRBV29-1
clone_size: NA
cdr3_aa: SAIFSFAQY

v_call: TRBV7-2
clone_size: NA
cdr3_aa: ASSLGTRTNYGYT

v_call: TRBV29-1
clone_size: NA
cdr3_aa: SVTDRSGANVLT

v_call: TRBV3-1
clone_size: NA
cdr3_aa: ASSRLGSENTDTQY

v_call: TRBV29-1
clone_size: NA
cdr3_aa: SAQRVLNYGYT

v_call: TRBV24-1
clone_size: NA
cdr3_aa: ATSAARADTQY

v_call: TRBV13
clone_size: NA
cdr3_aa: ASSLSAVYGYT

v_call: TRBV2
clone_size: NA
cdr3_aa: ASSMDNSYNEQF

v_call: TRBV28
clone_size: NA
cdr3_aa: ASSKGARPGANVLT

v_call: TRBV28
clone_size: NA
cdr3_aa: VSGTGGFEQY

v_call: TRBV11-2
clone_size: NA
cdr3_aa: ASSKVRAGEQY

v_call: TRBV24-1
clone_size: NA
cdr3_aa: ATRDTYTGELF

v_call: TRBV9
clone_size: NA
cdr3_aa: ASSVVALSETQY

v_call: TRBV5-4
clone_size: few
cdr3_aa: ASSESGFNSYEQY

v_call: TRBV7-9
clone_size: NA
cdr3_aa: ASSPGAGGNPYEQY

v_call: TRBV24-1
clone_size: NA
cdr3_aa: ATSHPPSPTSVSYNEQF

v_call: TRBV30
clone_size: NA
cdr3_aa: AWKDSPGDTEAF

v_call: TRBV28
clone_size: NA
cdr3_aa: ATITLRTEGETQY

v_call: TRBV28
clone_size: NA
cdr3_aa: ASSFMRNEQF

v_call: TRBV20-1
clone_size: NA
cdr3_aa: SARSVGITYEQY

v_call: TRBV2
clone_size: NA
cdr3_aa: ASSSLLNQPQH

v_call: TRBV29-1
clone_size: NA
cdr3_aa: SHSPNAEAF

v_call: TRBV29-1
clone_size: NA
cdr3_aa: SVTEDGGNQPQH

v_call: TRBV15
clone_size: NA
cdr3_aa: ATSRDKGLGQPQH

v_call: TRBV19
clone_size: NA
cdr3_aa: ATKTGDYEQY

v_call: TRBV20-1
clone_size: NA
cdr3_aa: SARDPGRGRADTQY